This TCR beta chain was captured in a study of shared clonotypes between healthy human individuals. Profiling relied on immunoSEQ multiplex PCR, and the TCRdb table lists in-frame clones only, not all of them. The sample contains more than 400,000 clones, almost 80% of which appear only once. Extraction of genomic DNA in unsorted samples used roughly 100 million PBMCs. The CDR3 is 11 amino acids. Germline V gene lookup returns CDR1 LNHDA and CDR2 SQIVND (reference sequence). V was clipped by 5 bases and J by 6 bases, with 8 bases between them. V is TRBV19 and J is TRBJ2-7, with D unclear. This receptor was obtained from a woman aged 40 to 55 in good health. Some clones in this sample may be carry-over from other donors' samples. Sequenced: PBMCs. The CDR3 region is CASSLEFEQYF. The CDR3 DNA follows: TGTGCCAGTAGTCTTGAGTTCGAGCAGTACTTC.